The rows below give T cell receptor beta chains drawn from one sample of a study of blood T cell repertoires in COVID-19. Using immunoSEQ multiplex PCR, the repertoire was profiled, and TCRdb retains in-frame clones only, with some absent. The table lists hundreds of thousands of clones, approximately 80% of them singletons. Sequencing was done on a sample of peripheral blood. The receptors were sampled from a man aged 35 to 55 with acute or convalescent COVID-19. Each CDR3 is given with its conserved first and last residue. D genes are given only for firm matches. Size values are once, few and many counts, or a class for expanded clones, and some rows have none.

D: .
V: TRBV5-1
size: once
J: TRBJ2-1
CDR3: CASSLAVVNSEQFF
DNA: TGCGCCAGCAGCTTGGCGGTCGTTAACTCGGAGCAGTTCTTC

D: TRBD2
V: TRBV11-2
size: .
J: TRBJ2-4
CDR3: CASSLVGLAGGAKNIQYF
DNA: TGTGCCAGCAGCTTAGTAGGGCTAGCGGGAGGCGCCAAAAACATTCAGTACTTC

D: .
V: TRBV7-2
size: .
J: TRBJ1-1
CDR3: CASSLLAGENTEAFF
DNA: TGTGCCAGCAGCTTATTGGCAGGGGAGAACACTGAAGCTTTCTTT

D: .
V: TRBV7-8
size: .
J: TRBJ2-3
CDR3: CASSLAGGGGVDTQYF
DNA: TGTGCCAGCAGCTTAGCGGGGGGAGGAGGAGTAGATACGCAGTATTTT

D: TRBD2
V: TRBV5-4
size: .
J: TRBJ2-1
CDR3: CASSSSTSDEQFF
DNA: TGTGCCAGCAGCTCCTCAACTAGCGATGAGCAGTTCTTC

D: .
V: TRBV29-1
size: .
J: TRBJ2-2
CDR3: CSVTGTNTGELFF
DNA: TGCAGCGTAACCGGGACGAACACCGGGGAGCTGTTTTTT

D: .
V: TRBV6-2/TRBV6-3
size: .
J: TRBJ1-1
CDR3: CASSRSGTSEAFF
DNA: TGTGCCAGCAGTCGATCCGGGACATCTGAAGCTTTCTTT

D: TRBD2
V: TRBV19
size: .
J: TRBJ2-1
CDR3: CASSIDQAGGPRAYNEQFF
DNA: TGTGCCAGTAGTATAGATCAAGCGGGAGGGCCCCGCGCCTACAATGAGCAGTTCTTC

D: TRBD2
V: TRBV19
size: .
J: TRBJ2-3
CDR3: CASSPGLTSGTTQYF
DNA: TGTGCCAGTAGCCCTGGGCTTACTAGCGGGACAACGCAGTATTTT

D: .
V: TRBV11-2
size: .
J: TRBJ1-1
CDR3: CASSLDRGAGMNTEAFF
DNA: TGTGCCAGCAGCTTAGACCGGGGGGCAGGAATGAACACTGAAGCTTTCTTT

D: TRBD1
V: TRBV18
size: .
J: TRBJ1-6
CDR3: CASSDRDSNSPLHF
DNA: TGTGCCAGCTCAGACAGGGACTCCAATTCACCCCTCCACTTT